Listed below are T cell receptor beta chains from one sample, sequenced in a study of blood T cells in healthy people across ages. TCRdb used MiXCR to reprocess the 5' RACE reads, holding one entry per CDR3 protein. The data contain roughly 1.9 million distinct CDR3 sequences, about 39% of them singletons. Specimen: blood. The receptors shown here come from a human donor in good health. The CDR3 runs from the conserved cysteine through the conserved F or W. Each record gives: clone size, J gene, V gene, D gene, CDR3 protein, CDR3 DNA. The D gene is left open where the match is weak. Not all rows give a size; the values are once, few, many and, for expanded clones, a class.

few TRBJ1-1 TRBV7-8 - CASSLMVGDLPREAFF TGTGCCAGCAGCCTGATGGTCGGGGATCTTCCCCGTGAAGCTTTCTTT
few TRBJ1-2 TRBV28 - CASSLYTGPDGYTF TGTGCCAGCAGTTTATATACTGGCCCTGATGGCTACACCTTC
- TRBJ1-5 TRBV7-3 TRBD1 CASSLWFGTGLYSNQPQHF TGTGCCAGCAGCTTATGGTTTGGGACAGGATTATATAGCAATCAGCCCCAGCATTTT
- TRBJ2-7 TRBV30 - CAWDLGPSYEQYF TGTGCCTGGGACTTGGGGCCCTCCTACGAGCAGTACTTC
few TRBJ2-5 TRBV12-3/TRBV12-4 - CASSFKAAQETQYF TGTGCCAGCAGTTTTAAGGCAGCCCAAGAGACCCAGTACTTC
once TRBJ2-3 TRBV12-3/TRBV12-4 - CASSKLVGGPSQYF TGTGCCAGCAGCAAGCTAGTGGGGGGGCCCTCGCAGTATTTT
- TRBJ2-3 TRBV20-1 TRBD1 CSAIIGTGVTDTQYF TGCAGTGCTATCATCGGGACAGGGGTCACAGATACGCAGTATTTT
- TRBJ2-7 TRBV20-1 TRBD2 CSASAPGGGLYEQYF TGCAGTGCTAGTGCCCCAGGCGGGGGATTATACGAGCAGTACTTC
- TRBJ1-1 TRBV30 - CAWSRIRMNTEAFF TGTGCCTGGAGTCGTATTAGAATGAACACTGAAGCTTTCTTT
- TRBJ1-1 TRBV20-1 - CSARTPRNTEAFF TGCAGTGCCCGAACCCCCCGGAACACTGAAGCTTTCTTT
few TRBJ1-4 TRBV5-5 - CASSLVDIGGLVTNEKLFF TGTGCCAGCAGCTTGGTAGATATCGGGGGTCTAGTGACTAATGAAAAACTGTTTTTT
many TRBJ2-5 TRBV15 - CATSSPNSRETQYF TGTGCCACCAGCAGTCCAAATAGTCGGGAGACCCAGTACTTC
few TRBJ1-2 TRBV2 - CASGWDRDYGYTF TGTGCCAGCGGATGGGACCGGGACTATGGCTACACCTTC
- TRBJ2-5 TRBV6-1 - CASSEWDELKETQYF TGTGCCAGCAGTGAATGGGACGAACTCAAAGAGACCCAGTACTTC
- TRBJ2-3 TRBV7-2 TRBD1 CASSLDRFNTDTQYF TGTGCCAGCAGCTTGGACAGGTTTAACACAGATACGCAGTATTTT
- TRBJ1-1 TRBV5-1 - CWGRAEAFF TGCTGGGGGCGAGCTGAAGCTTTCTTT
- TRBJ1-2 TRBV7-2 - CASSLDVGAGQRLVDGYTF TGTGCCAGCAGTTTAGACGTAGGGGCGGGCCAACGCCTAGTGGATGGCTACACCTTC
few TRBJ2-3 TRBV7-2 - CASSKGPQDTQYF TGTGCCAGCAGTAAAGGGCCCCAAGATACGCAGTATTTT
few TRBJ2-7 TRBV7-2 TRBD2 CASSPRSGGYEQYF TGTGCCAGCAGCCCCAGGTCGGGGGGCTACGAGCAGTACTTC
few TRBJ2-7 TRBV10-3 TRBD1 CAISESRDSSYEQYF TGTGCCATCAGTGAGTCTCGGGACAGCTCCTACGAGCAGTACTTC
- TRBJ1-1 TRBV6-2/TRBV6-3 - CASSGWTAEAFF TGTGCCAGCAGTGGCTGGACAGCCGAAGCTTTCTTT
- TRBJ1-1 TRBV25-1 - CASSNDRERNTEAFF TGTGCCAGCAGTAATGACAGAGAGAGGAACACTGAAGCTTTCTTT
- TRBJ2-5 TRBV11-2 - CASSLDGGHQETQYF TGTGCCAGCAGCTTAGACGGGGGGCATCAAGAGACCCAGTACTTC
- TRBJ2-5 TRBV29-1 - CSVEEGPHEQYF TGCAGCGTTGAAGAGGGGCCTCATGAGCAGTACTTC
- TRBJ1-2 TRBV27 - CASSLSAGNGYTF TGTGCCAGCAGTTTATCTGCAGGGAATGGCTACACCTTC
- TRBJ1-1 TRBV7-9 - CASSLAVGWNTEAFF TGTGCCAGCAGCTTAGCTGTTGGGTGGAACACTGAAGCTTTCTTT
few TRBJ1-1 TRBV10-3 - CAISEGGGGDTEAFF TGTGCCATCAGTGAAGGAGGGGGAGGGGACACTGAAGCTTTCTTT
few TRBJ2-7 TRBV7-9 - CASSLPTVSSYEQYF TGTGCCAGCAGCTTACCGACCGTATCCTCCTACGAGCAGTACTTC
- TRBJ2-5 TRBV29-1 TRBD2 CSGRGGSGTQETQYF TGCAGCGGACGGGGGGGCAGCGGGACCCAAGAGACCCAGTACTTC
many TRBJ2-7 TRBV7-9 - CASSSTVSYEQYF TGTGCCAGCAGTTCGACAGTTTCCTACGAGCAGTACTTC
- TRBJ2-7 TRBV28 - CASTPQGRSYEQYF TGTGCCAGCACCCCCCAGGGTCGATCCTACGAGCAGTACTTC
- TRBJ2-7 TRBV5-1 TRBD1 CASSPSGQAYEQYF TGCGCCAGCAGCCCTTCGGGACAGGCCTACGAGCAGTACTTC
- TRBJ2-1 TRBV6-2/TRBV6-3 TRBD2 CASSYETSGGRSYNEQFF TGTGCTAGCAGTTACGAGACTAGCGGGGGACGCTCCTACAATGAGCAGTTCTTC
- TRBJ2-3 TRBV20-1 - CSARVRKAMSTDTQYF TGCAGTGCTAGAGTTCGGAAAGCGATGAGCACAGATACGCAGTATTTT
- TRBJ2-2 TRBV7-2 TRBD1 CASSSRTGENTGELFF TGTGCCAGCAGCTCCCGGACAGGGGAAAACACCGGGGAGCTGTTTTTT
- TRBJ1-5 TRBV7-2 - CASSPQGPYSQPQHF TGTGCCAGCAGCCCTCAAGGCCCCTACAGTCAGCCCCAGCATTTT
- TRBJ1-2 TRBV6-5 TRBD1 CASSRDRFNYDYTF TGTGCCAGCAGTCGGGACAGGTTCAACTATGACTACACCTTC
few TRBJ2-1 TRBV3-1 TRBD2 CASSLLTGTSGYNEQFF TGTGCCAGCAGCCTCCTGACCGGGACTAGCGGGTACAATGAGCAGTTCTTC
few TRBJ2-3 TRBV4-3 - CASSQEEDSNTDTQYF TGCGCCAGCAGCCAAGAGGAGGACTCCAACACAGATACGCAGTATTTT
few TRBJ1-1 TRBV10-3 - CAISESETNTEAFF TGTGCCATCAGTGAGTCCGAGACGAACACTGAAGCTTTCTTT
- TRBJ1-4 TRBV2 - CASSLRARGEKLFF TGTGCCAGCAGTCTCCGGGCCCGTGGTGAAAAACTGTTTTTT
- TRBJ2-7 TRBV28 TRBD1 CASTLPGQGAREQYF TGTGCCAGCACCCTGCCGGGACAGGGGGCAAGGGAGCAGTACTTC
few TRBJ1-2 TRBV6-1 - CASMWTGYGYTF TGTGCCAGCATGTGGACTGGCTATGGCTACACCTTC
- TRBJ1-1 TRBV4-1 - CASSQDPDSLNTEAFF TGCGCCAGCAGCCAAGATCCCGACAGTCTGAACACTGAAGCTTTCTTT
- TRBJ2-3 TRBV15 - CATSRDLGGLTDTQYF TGTGCCACCAGCAGAGATCTGGGGGGCCTGACAGATACGCAGTATTTT
- TRBJ2-3 TRBV7-2 TRBD1 CASSWGTGGRNTQYF TGTGCCAGCAGCTGGGGGACAGGGGGACGGAATACGCAGTATTTT
- TRBJ2-6 TRBV3-1 - CASSQGWTSGANVLTF TGTGCCAGCAGCCAAGGGTGGACCTCTGGGGCCAACGTCCTGACTTTC
- TRBJ2-5 TRBV20-1 - CSARVLGPRETQYF TGCAGTGCTAGAGTACTAGGGCCACGGGAGACCCAGTACTTC
- TRBJ2-5 TRBV20-1 TRBD2 CSASPRRRGGRETQYF TGCAGTGCTAGTCCTCGCCGGCGGGGGGGTCGGGAGACCCAGTACTTC
- TRBJ1-2 TRBV7-2 - CASSPNGRRVNYGYTF TGTGCCAGCAGCCCCAACGGCAGGCGAGTAAACTATGGCTACACCTTC
- TRBJ1-6 TRBV7-3 - CASSLNFGGSPLHF TGTGCCAGCAGCTTAAATTTTGGGGGCTCACCCCTCCACTTT
- TRBJ2-5 TRBV6-2/TRBV6-3 - CASSLGPSNQETQYF TGTGCCAGCAGCCTAGGCCCTAGCAATCAAGAGACCCAGTACTTC
- TRBJ2-3 TRBV7-2 - CASSLYSGLGQQVTDTQYF TGTGCCAGCAGCTTATATAGCGGCTTGGGACAGCAAGTCACAGATACGCAGTATTTT
few TRBJ1-2 TRBV5-1 - CASSSNRDYGYTF TGCGCCAGCAGCTCAAACAGGGACTATGGCTACACCTTC
few TRBJ2-6 TRBV29-1 TRBD1 CSVGQDTSGANVLTF TGCAGCGTCGGACAGGACACCTCTGGGGCCAACGTCCTGACTTTC
- TRBJ2-3 TRBV12-3/TRBV12-4 - CASSYDSYTQYF TGTGCCAGCAGTTACGACAGTTATACGCAGTATTTT
- TRBJ2-3 TRBV11-2 - CASSSASSDDTQYF TGTGCCAGCAGCTCGGCATCCTCCGATGATACGCAGTATTTT
few TRBJ2-6 TRBV4-3 - CASSPKTQDSGANVLTF TGCGCCAGCAGCCCCAAGACGCAGGACTCTGGGGCCAACGTCCTGACTTTC
few TRBJ2-5 TRBV28 - CASSFLAEHQETQYF TGTGCCAGCAGTTTCCTAGCCGAACACCAAGAGACCCAGTACTTC